This entry lists 21 T cell receptor beta chains sequenced from one sample in a study of T-cell memory formation after mild COVID-19 (dated by TCRdb to the early 2020s). The protocol used for the library was 5' RACE. The sequencer was an Illumina NovaSeq 6000. The raw public data were reprocessed by TCRdb itself: fastp quality trimming at Q25, MiXCR clonotype calling, in-frame beta chains only. When rows share a CDR3 protein, they turn into one entry using the most common DNA and genes. The sample table shows hundreds of thousands of distinct CDR3 sequences, and approximately 15% are seen once. The top ten constitute roughly 21% of the sample. Sequenced sample: PBMCs or a T cell subset sorted from them (not recorded which). The receptors here all came from a man in his late teens or twenties who had mild COVID-19 (a few samples of this study predate the infection). The sample titles of this study are shuffled in the database, so cell type and time point are left out; the donor was told from shared clones.

The V and J genes are TRBV7-3 and TRBJ2-6; the D gene is possibly TRBD2 (6 bases). The germline CDR1 and CDR2 sequences are SGHTA and FQGTGA. With 5 bases removed from V and 5 bases from J, the gap between germline ends came to 10 bases. This CDR3 is 14 amino acids long. CDR3 residues: CASSVAGRANVLTF. CDR3 nucleotides: TGTGCCAGCAGCGTGGCGGGGAGGGCCAACGTCCTGACTTTC.

The V gene is TRBV5-1, the J gene TRBJ2-3; 14 bases agree with TRBD2. In germline, CDR1 is SGHRS, CDR2 YFSETQ. CDR3 length: 21 residues. V dropped 1 base and J dropped 4; count of bases not matched to a gene: 17. The chain's CDR3 is CASSLRPTSGGAVRPPDTQYF. CDR3 sequence (DNA): TGCGCCAGCAGCTTGAGGCCGACTAGCGGGGGGGCCGTTCGTCCCCCAGATACGCAGTATTTT.

This clonotype turned up a few times. The chain employs TRBV7-9 and TRBJ2-5, with TRBD2 matching 7 bases. Losses at the gene ends were 2 bases for V and 5 bases for J; bases not matched to a gene: 8. Germline V CDR1 and CDR2: SEHNR, FQNEAQ (reference sequence). CDR3 size: 15 residues. This chain's CDR3 is CASSLLASGRETQYF. The DNA of the CDR3 is TGTGCCAGCAGCTTATTGGCTAGCGGAAGGGAGACCCAGTACTTC.

This clonotype was seen only a few times. V is TRBV4-3 and J is TRBJ2-5, with 7 nucleotides matching TRBD1. The V and J ends lost 0 bases and 7 bases, in that order; junction bases with no gene match: 5. The germline CDR1 and CDR2 sequences are LGHNA and YSLEER. The CDR3 is 14 residues long. The CDR3 loop is CASSQEDRTGTQYF. In DNA, the CDR3 is TGCGCCAGCAGCCAAGAGGACAGGACGGGGACCCAGTACTTC.

The chain recombines TRBV20-1 with TRBJ2-1, with D maybe TRBD1 (6 bases). Germline V gene lookup returns CDR1 DFQATT and CDR2 SNEGSKA (reference sequence). This CDR3 is built from 12 residues. V lost 6 bases and J 12 bases, leaving 18 bases between the germline ends. CDR3: CSAPRGGARQFF. The CDR3 DNA reads as TGCAGTGCCCCCAGGGGTGGGGCTAGGCAGTTCTTC.

The rearrangement links TRBV11-2 to TRBJ2-7; perhaps TRBD1 as D (6 bases). The CDR3 is 18 residues long. V gave up 0 bases and J gave up 4 bases, with 22 bases separating them. Germline lookup yields CDR1 SGHAT and CDR2 FQNNGV. CDR3 region: CASSLEGSGTLTIYEQYF. The CDR3 nucleotides are TGTGCCAGCAGCTTAGAGGGGAGTGGGACACTTACCATATACGAGCAGTACTTC.

This clonotype was observed a handful of times. The V call is TRBV7-9, the J call TRBJ2-1, with 8 nucleotides matching TRBD2. The CDR3 extends over 16 amino acids. After removal of 5 bases from V and 0 bases from J, the junction contained 6 bases not matched to a gene. Germline CDR1 and CDR2: SEHNR and FQNEAQ (reference sequence). CDR3 coding DNA: TGTGCCAGCAGCCCCCGGGGGGGACACTCCTACAATGAGCAGTTCTTC. Encoded protein: CASSPRGGHSYNEQFF.

This clonotype was counted ten times or more. V usage is TRBV20-1 and J usage is TRBJ2-7, with D uncertain. The CDR3 contains 16 residues. Germline loops: CDR1 DFQATT, CDR2 SNEGSKA (reference sequence). V shed 0 bases and J shed 3 bases, with 18 bases lying between them. The CDR3 reads CSARDDLEGKGYEQYF. The CDR3 DNA reads TGCAGTGCTAGAGATGATTTGGAAGGGAAGGGCTACGAGCAGTACTTC.

The chain combines TRBV20-1 with TRBJ2-1; no clear D. The CDR3 runs to 14 residues. CDR1 and CDR2 (germline): DFQATT, SNEGSKA (reference sequence). Trimming removed 5 bases from V and 5 bases from J, with 16 bases in between. The CDR3 here is CSAAPPPSDNEQFF. CDR3 sequence (DNA): TGCAGTGCTGCTCCCCCCCCTAGTGACAATGAGCAGTTCTTC.

The genes are TRBV6-5 and TRBJ2-7; tentative D call: TRBD1 (5 bases). Germline CDR1 MNHEY, CDR2 SVGAGI. The CDR3 length is 14 residues. Trimming removed 6 bases from V and 2 bases from J, with 14 bases in between. DNA of the CDR3: TGTGCCAGCAGACCAAACCGACAGACCTACGAGCAGTACTTC. Translation: CASRPNRQTYEQYF.

This clonotype was recorded at least ten times. The V and J genes are TRBV5-1 and TRBJ2-3; D is unresolved. The CDR3 sequence is 15 residues long. The germline gives CDR1 SGHRS, CDR2 YFSETQ. Trimming stripped 0 bases from V and 5 bases from J, with 13 bases between. The CDR3 DNA is TGCGCCAGCAGCTTGGCAGAGTACTCGGAAGATACGCAGTATTTT. Translated, it gives CASSLAEYSEDTQYF.

This chain connects TRBV19 to TRBJ2-3; 8 bases map to TRBD1. This CDR3 is 16 amino acids long. The germline gives CDR1 LNHDA, CDR2 SQIVND (reference sequence). The junction had 12 bases not matched to a gene; V was cut back by 2 bases and J by 8 bases. CDR3 loop: CASSIYPDRARGTQYF. The CDR3 DNA is TGTGCCAGTAGTATATACCCGGACAGGGCGCGTGGTACGCAGTATTTT.

The sample holds a few counts of this clonotype. The chain recombines TRBV20-1 with TRBJ2-6; the D gene is possibly TRBD1 (6 bases). CDR1 DFQATT and CDR2 SNEGSKA come from the germline V gene (reference sequence). This CDR3 has 14 residues. Trimming took off 6 bases at V and 3 bases at J, with 12 bases between the two ends. As DNA, the CDR3 is TGCAGTGCACTTACAGGGCGTGGGGCCAACGTCCTGACTTTC. Protein product: CSALTGRGANVLTF.

The J gene is TRBJ2-4, the V gene TRBV29-1; D is undetermined. V was shortened by 4 bases and J by 7 bases, with 20 bases between the two germline ends. This CDR3 has 15 residues. Germline-derived CDR1 and CDR2 are SQVTM and ANQGSEA. The CDR3 nucleotides read TGCAGCGTTGCGAGTTCGGAGCAAGTCAAGAACATTCAGTACTTC. It encodes CSVASSEQVKNIQYF.

This clonotype was counted between two and nine times. V and J are TRBV4-1 and TRBJ2-1; D ambiguous. Germline V gives CDR1 MGHRA, CDR2 YSYEKL. V lost 0 bases and J 7 bases, leaving 22 bases between the germline ends. The CDR3 is 18 amino acids. The CDR3 here is CASSQEVRGRGVGNEQFF. DNA of the CDR3: TGCGCCAGCAGCCAAGAAGTTAGAGGCAGAGGCGTTGGGAATGAGCAGTTCTTC.

The chain employs TRBV5-1 and TRBJ1-1; a possible D gene is TRBD1 (5 bases). Germline CDR1 and CDR2: SGHRS and YFSETQ. This CDR3 comprises 14 residues. V lost 3 bases and J 3 bases, leaving 12 bases between the germline ends. CDR3 DNA sequence: TGCGCCAGCAGCTCCGCGGGGGGAGACACTGAAGCTTTCTTT. Its translation: CASSSAGGDTEAFF.

The V gene is TRBV7-6, the J gene TRBJ2-5; D ambiguous. CDR1 SGHVS and CDR2 FNYEAQ come from the germline V gene. CDR3 length: 12 amino acids. V lost 5 bases, J lost 7 bases, and 11 bases lay in between. The CDR3 sequence: CASSLGWGTQYF. In DNA form, the CDR3 reads TGTGCCAGCAGCCTAGGTTGGGGGACCCAGTACTTC.

This clonotype occurred a few times. The rearrangement joins TRBV3-1 to TRBJ2-5; 8 bases line up with TRBD2. The CDR3 covers 14 residues. Per the germline V gene, CDR1 is LGHDT and CDR2 is YNNKEL (reference sequence). V gave up 4 bases and J gave up 5 bases; unmatched junction bases: 6. CDR3 coding DNA: TGTGCCAGCAGCCCGTCGGGGGGGGTCGAGACCCAGTACTTC. Amino acid sequence: CASSPSGGVETQYF.

This clonotype has more than one count but fewer than ten. The chain links TRBV12-3 or TRBV12-4 to TRBJ2-5, with a tentative D call TRBD2 (5 bases). The CDR3 is 14 residues long. V shed 5 bases and J shed 1 base, with 11 bases lying between them. CDR3 DNA: TGTGCCAGCAGTGAGTCGGGGATCCAAGAGACCCAGTACTTC. Translation: CASSESGIQETQYF.

This chain uses TRBV4-3 with TRBJ2-5; a weak D match, TRBD2 (6 bases). V shed 0 bases and J shed 5 bases, with 22 bases lying between them. The CDR3 loop spans 18 amino acids. Germline V gene sequence: CDR1 LGHNA, CDR2 YSLEER. This CDR3 is CASSQDYRAGRAGETQYF. CDR3 bases: TGCGCCAGCAGCCAAGATTATAGAGCCGGCAGGGCGGGGGAGACCCAGTACTTC.

This CDR3 is CATQGRTGSHNEQFF. In DNA form, the CDR3 reads TGTGCCACCCAGGGGAGGACAGGGTCACACAATGAGCAGTTCTTC. The chain is built from TRBV25-1 and TRBJ2-1; 8 nucleotides align to TRBD1. CDR1 is MGHDK and CDR2 is SYGVNS in the germline V gene. The CDR3 is 15 residues long. The V segment lost 10 bases and the J segment 5 bases; nucleotides outside the gene matches: 13. Full variable domain (remainder filled in from reference TRBV25-1 and TRBJ2-1): EADIYQTPRYLVIGTGKKITLECSQTMGHDKMYWYQQDPGMELHLIHYSYGVNSTEKGDLSSESTVSRIRTEHFPLTLESARPSHTSQYLCATQGRTGSHNEQFFGPGTRLTVL.